This T cell receptor beta chain derives from a study of cytomegalovirus exposure and HLA in healthy donors. Across the whole study: Around four fifths of roughly 400 genotyped donors fell in the Caucasian-associated ancestry cluster. Points from the study as a whole: In a later analysis, compared with equally common non-associated chains, HLA-associated beta chains were more expanded. Associated with cytomegalovirus, according to the listing, were about 160 TCR beta chains.

Trimming cost V 4 bases and J 4 bases, with 17 bases left between them. This CDR3 region has 16 residues. Looked up from germline, CDR1 is MDHEN and CDR2 is SYDVKM. PCR used 60 Vbeta primers and 13 Jbeta primers. The table came from immunoSEQ multiplex PCR; TCRdb's copy has only in-frame clones and leaves some out. This table has approximately 56,000 clones, less than 75% appearing once. As regards this clone: Antigen: not known.

The specimen sequenced was PBMCs. The J gene is TRBJ2-1, the V gene TRBV28, with D tentatively TRBD1 (6 bases). This clonotype was obtained from a woman between 45 and 60 years old in good health and CMV-seropositive. CDR3: CASSSQGSSYYNEQFF. DNA of the CDR3: TGTGCCAGCAGTTCCCAGGGGTCTTCCTATTACAATGAGCAGTTCTTC.